These 15 T cell receptor beta chains were sequenced from one sample in a study of blood T cell repertoires in COVID-19. The protocol was immunoSEQ multiplex PCR, while the TCRdb copy is restricted to in-frame clones and leaves out a portion. The sample has some 240,000 clones; more than 65% are singletons. Sequencing was performed on PBMCs or T cells enriched from blood (not recorded which). The receptors stem from a man aged 50 to 60 who had recovered from COVID-19.

The chain links TRBV12-3 or TRBV12-4 to TRBJ1-2, with 7 bases matching TRBD1. The V segment lost 6 bases and the J segment 5 bases; nucleotides outside the gene matches: 6. This CDR3 spans 13 amino acids. In DNA, the CDR3 is TGTGCCAGCAGCTACAGGGGTTATTATGGCTACACCTTC. Translating gives CASSYRGYYGYTF.

The chain recombines TRBV6-6 with TRBJ2-2, with TRBD1 matching 9 bases. V was pared by 6 bases and J by 7 bases, with 6 bases of the junction left unmatched. Germline CDR1 reads MNHNY; CDR2 reads SVGAGI (reference sequence). This CDR3 has 14 amino acids. The CDR3 loop is CASRRTGEGGELFF. The DNA of the CDR3 is TGTGCCAGCAGACGGACAGGGGAGGGCGGGGAGCTGTTTTTT.

This chain joins TRBV2 and TRBJ2-2; the D gene is possibly TRBD2 (7 bases). V lost 7 bases and J 4 bases, leaving 16 bases between the germline ends. CDR3 size: 15 residues. CDR1 and CDR2 (germline): SNHLY, FYNNEI. CDR3 protein: CASILGGDGTGELFF. The DNA for the CDR3 is TGTGCCAGCATACTAGGGGGGGACGGCACCGGGGAGCTGTTTTTT.

V usage is TRBV28 and J usage is TRBJ1-6, with 7 positions matching TRBD1. The germline V gene has CDR1 MDHEN and CDR2 SYDVKM. The CDR3 has 14 amino acids. The V and J ends lost 6 bases and 9 bases, in that order; junction bases with no gene match: 8. The DNA for the CDR3 is TGTGCCAGCAGCCCAGGACAGGCGAGTTCACCCCTCCACTTT. Encoded protein: CASSPGQASSPLHF.

Comment on this clone: Relative to the germline gene, one junction end is altered; a read error may explain this. The V call is TRBV7-2, the J call TRBJ2-1, with TRBD2 identical over 11 bases. Germline V gene lookup returns CDR1 SGHTA and CDR2 FQGNSA. The CDR3 is made up of 19 amino acids. The CDR3 here is CASSIAGGHRIVSYNEQFF. The DNA of the CDR3 is TGTGCCAGCAGCATAGCGGGGGGGCACAGGATAGTCTCCTACAATGAGCAGTTCTTC.

The V and J genes are TRBV7-3 and TRBJ2-7; D uncertain. Trimming took off 2 bases at V and 6 bases at J, with 11 bases between the two ends. The CDR3 is 13 residues long. The germline V gene has CDR1 SGHTA and CDR2 FQGTGA. This chain's CDR3 is CASSLFPESEQYF. Written as DNA, the CDR3 is TGTGCCAGCAGCTTATTTCCCGAGTCCGAGCAGTACTTC.

This chain links TRBV11-2 with TRBJ2-1, with 7 bases lining up with TRBD1. The CDR3 loop spans 15 amino acids. Losses at the gene ends were 3 bases for V and 0 bases for J; bases not matched to a gene: 2. Germline V lookup: CDR1 SGHAT, CDR2 FQNNGV. The CDR3 coding sequence is TGTGCCAGCAGCTTGGGACAGAGCTCCTACAATGAGCAGTTCTTC. It specifies CASSLGQSSYNEQFF.

The chain employs TRBV5-1 and TRBJ1-1, with D tentatively TRBD1 (6 bases). V shed 4 bases and J shed 4 bases, with 17 bases lying between them. CDR3 length equals 15 residues. Germline CDR1 reads SGHRS; CDR2 reads YFSETQ. Here the CDR3 DNA reads TGCGCCAGCAGCAAGACAGGCGGTGGATCCACTGAAGCTTTCTTT. This translates into CASSKTGGGSTEAFF.

This clone was observed a few times. This sequence joins TRBV4-1 and TRBJ1-2; weak D call: TRBD1 (5 bases). Germline CDR1 is MGHRA and CDR2 is YSYEKL. Trimming pared 7 bases from V and 5 bases from J, leaving 17 bases between. The CDR3 contains 14 residues. CDR3 amino acids: CASTDLGASYGYTF. Here the CDR3 DNA reads TGCGCCAGCACCGACCTAGGGGCTTCGTATGGCTACACCTTC.

With respect to this clone: A junction boundary mismatches the germline segment, possibly from a read error. The chain joins TRBV7-7 to TRBJ2-5; 10 positions agree with TRBD2. Germline V gives CDR1 SSHAT, CDR2 FNYEAQ (reference sequence). The CDR3 covers 14 residues. The CDR3 DNA is TGTGCTAGCAGCTTAGCGGGGGGTCATGAGACCCAGTACTTC. Translating gives CASSLAGGHETQYF.

This chain joins TRBV11-3 and TRBJ1-6; TRBD1 agrees at 7 bases. CDR1 is SGHNT, CDR2 YENEEA, per germline. There are 14 residues in the CDR3. The ends lost 4 bases at V and 10 bases at J; junction bases unmatched: 7. Here the CDR3 DNA reads TGTGCCAGCAGCTCCAGGGGGGTAGAGTCACCCCTCCACTTT. This encodes CASSSRGVESPLHF.

J is TRBJ2-7 and V is TRBV20-1, with D possibly being TRBD2 (5 bases). Trimming removed 3 bases at V and 6 bases at J, with 21 bases between. The CDR3 covers 15 residues. The germline CDR1 and CDR2 sequences are DFQATT and SNEGSKA (reference sequence). The CDR3 reads CSASQDPRDGSEQYF. As DNA, the CDR3 is TGCAGTGCTAGTCAGGACCCTCGGGATGGGAGCGAGCAGTACTTC.

This rearrangement joins TRBV20-1 to TRBJ2-3, with D perhaps assigned TRBD1 or TRBD2 (6 bases each). The length of the CDR3 is 15 residues. V lost 3 bases and J 1 base, leaving 14 bases between the germline ends. Germline CDR1 DFQATT, CDR2 SNEGSKA (reference sequence). The CDR3 bases are TGCAGTGCTAGTGGAGGGGGAAGGGGCACAGATACGCAGTATTTT. This gives the protein CSASGGGRGTDTQYF.

J is TRBJ1-2 and V is TRBV5-1, with a tentative D call TRBD1 (6 bases). The V end lost 0 bases, the J end lost 5 bases, and 14 bases lay between the germline ends. Germline V gene data show CDR1 as SGHRS and CDR2 as YFSETQ. This CDR3 has 15 residues. CDR3 amino acids: CASSLAAGVDYGYTF. For the CDR3, the DNA is TGCGCCAGCAGCTTGGCGGCAGGGGTGGATTATGGCTACACCTTC.

The V and J genes are TRBV30 and TRBJ2-7; D remains unclear. V was pared by 0 bases and J by 4 bases, with 7 bases between. The CDR3 is made up of 12 amino acids. CDR1 is GTSNPN and CDR2 is SVGIG in the germline V gene (reference sequence). The CDR3: CAWSVRYYEQYF. Written as DNA, the CDR3 is TGTGCCTGGAGTGTACGGTATTACGAGCAGTACTTC.